The next 28 T cell receptor beta chains were all read from a single sample in a study of T cell responses to AZD1222 COVID-19 vaccine. Repertoires were generated with immunoSEQ multiplex PCR, while TCRdb's copy carries only in-frame clones and drops some. In the table there are fewer than 180,000 clones, 90% to 95% of which are singletons. The material sequenced was peripheral blood, taken on day 0 of AZD1222 vaccination. The source of these receptors is an adult in good health.

The chain has TRBV28 and TRBJ1-2; a weak D match, TRBD1 (6 bases). Trimming pared 5 bases from V and 3 bases from J, leaving 16 bases between. The CDR3 runs 15 residues. Germline values: CDR1 MDHEN, CDR2 SYDVKM. CDR3 sequence: CASSPHQGPYYGYTF. CDR3 bases: TGTGCCAGCAGTCCTCATCAGGGGCCCTACTATGGCTACACCTTC.

This clone was seen more than once but under ten times. The CDR3 DNA sequence: TGTGCCAGCAGAATTAGCGGGGGGGCGACAGATACGCAGTATTTT. It translates to CASRISGGATDTQYF. This chain links TRBV5-4 with TRBJ2-3; 11 bases line up with TRBD2. Trimming cost V 5 bases and J 3 bases; bases outside gene matches: 5. This CDR3 is 15 amino acids long. CDR1 and CDR2 from the germline V gene are SGHNT and YYREEE (reference sequence).

The gene calls are TRBV27 and TRBJ2-3; 10 nucleotides agree with TRBD2. The CDR3 sequence is 15 residues long. Trimming removed 3 bases from V and 3 bases from J; junction bases left unmatched: 3. Germline V gives CDR1 MNHEY, CDR2 SMNVEV (reference sequence). CDR3 sequence: CASSFSLAGTDTQYF. CDR3 bases: TGTGCCAGCAGTTTTTCACTAGCGGGAACAGATACGCAGTATTTT.

J is TRBJ1-4 and V is TRBV6-2 or TRBV6-3; D not resolved. The germline gives CDR1 MNHEY, CDR2 SVGEGT. The V end was cut by 2 bases, the J end by 4 bases, with 5 bases between. The CDR3 is 13 amino acids. CDR3 residues: CASSYRVNEKLFF. Here the CDR3 DNA reads TGTGCCAGCAGTTACAGGGTTAATGAAAAACTGTTTTTT.

This clone showed up just once. The chain has TRBV5-4 and TRBJ1-2, with 8 bases identical to TRBD1. The CDR3 is 16 residues long. The ends lost 0 bases at V and 5 bases at J; junction bases unmatched: 9. Germline V gene data show CDR1 as SGHNT and CDR2 as YYREEE (reference sequence). In DNA, the CDR3 is TGTGCCAGCAGCTTGGCCTTTCAGGGGGCTCGGTATGGCTACACCTTC. Residues: CASSLAFQGARYGYTF.

This chain connects TRBV3-1 (or the pseudogene TRBV3-2) to TRBJ2-5; no clear D. The CDR3 is 13 residues long. CDR1 is LGHDT, CDR2 YNNKEL, per germline (reference sequence). Between the trimmed V and J ends, which lost 5 bases and 5 bases, there was a span of 12 bases. The CDR3 loop is CASSLVPRETQYF. The CDR3 coding sequence is TGTGCCAGCAGCTTAGTACCGAGGGAGACCCAGTACTTC.

The gene calls are TRBV6-5 and TRBJ1-1, with TRBD1 matching over 8 bases. The CDR3 length is 13 residues. Germline lookup yields CDR1 MNHEY and CDR2 SVGAGI. The V and J ends lost 8 bases and 1 base, in that order; junction bases with no gene match: 3. The CDR3 region is CASGQGENTEAFF. The CDR3, as DNA: TGTGCCAGCGGACAGGGAGAGAACACTGAAGCTTTCTTT.

The chain couples TRBV9 to TRBJ2-3, with D hard to call. The length of the CDR3 is 13 residues. Trimming removed 0 bases at V and 0 bases at J, with 2 bases between. Germline values: CDR1 SGDLS, CDR2 YYNGEE. CDR3 nucleotides: TGTGCCAGCAGCGTAGTTAGCACAGATACGCAGTATTTT. Translation gives CASSVVSTDTQYF.

This rearrangement joins TRBV6-4 to TRBJ2-5; D is unresolved. This CDR3 has 13 residues. The germline V gene encodes CDR1 MRHNA and CDR2 SNTAGT. V lost 3 bases, J lost 2 bases, and 7 bases lay in between. CDR3 sequence: CASSERDQETQYF. CDR3 in DNA: TGTGCCAGCAGTGAAAGGGATCAAGAGACCCAGTACTTC.

In its sample, this clone was seen once. The chain carries TRBV19 and TRBJ1-2, with 7 bases identical to TRBD1. Trimming cost V 4 bases and J 4 bases; bases outside gene matches: 12. The CDR3 totals 16 residues. Germline CDR1 LNHDA, CDR2 SQIVND (reference sequence). The chain's CDR3 is CASSTSQQGTAYGYTF. The CDR3 bases are TGTGCCAGTAGTACGAGTCAACAGGGGACAGCCTATGGCTACACCTTC.

This clone was seen only once. CDR3: CASSQVVAGGQYEQFF. CDR3 in DNA: TGTGCCAGCAGCCAAGTCGTAGCGGGGGGGCAATATGAGCAGTTCTTC. V and J are TRBV4-2 and TRBJ2-1, with TRBD2 matching over 11 bases. Looked up from germline, CDR1 is LGHNA and CDR2 is YNFKEQ. The length of the CDR3 is 16 residues. The ends lost 1 base at V and 8 bases at J; junction bases unmatched: 7.

This clone has just one count. V and J are TRBV2 and TRBJ1-4, with D possibly matching TRBD1 (6 bases). The V and J ends lost 4 bases and 2 bases respectively, with 17 bases between them. The CDR3 consists of 17 residues. Germline V gives CDR1 SNHLY, CDR2 FYNNEI. In DNA form, the CDR3 reads TGTGCCAGCAGTGTCCCCTCTACAGGGTACACTAATGAAAAACTGTTTTTT. This gives the protein CASSVPSTGYTNEKLFF.

This sequence joins TRBV9 and TRBJ1-2; 7 bases map to TRBD1. CDR1 is SGDLS, CDR2 YYNGEE, per germline. The V and J ends lost 5 bases and 2 bases, in that order; junction bases with no gene match: 12. CDR3 length: 16 residues. For the CDR3, the DNA is TGTGCCAGCAGTCCCGAAGGGGGCGGGGCGAACTATGGCTACACCTTC. It is translated as CASSPEGGGANYGYTF. Based on the CDR3 plus reference TRBV9 and TRBJ1-2, the full variable domain is DSGVTQTPKHLITATGQRVTLRCSPRSGDLSVYWYQQSLDQGLQFLIQYYNGEERAKGNILERFSAQQFPDLHSELNLSSLELGDSALYFCASSPEGGGANYGYTFGSGTRLTVV.

The chain carries TRBV6-4 and TRBJ1-6; 7 bases are shared with TRBD1. Germline trimming cut 6 bases from V and 7 bases from J; bases unmatched to any gene: 6. This CDR3 has 14 residues. The germline V gene encodes CDR1 MRHNA and CDR2 SNTAGT. For the CDR3, the DNA is TGTGCCAGCAGAGACGACAGGGAAAATTCACCCCTCCACTTT. It encodes CASRDDRENSPLHF.

The rearrangement links TRBV3-1 (or the pseudogene TRBV3-2) to TRBJ1-1; 7 bases map to TRBD1. The V gene's germline CDR1 is LGHDT and CDR2 YNNKEL (reference sequence). The CDR3 consists of 12 residues. The V gene end was trimmed by 5 bases and the J gene end by 6 bases; junction bases not matched to a gene: 3. CDR3 in amino acids: CASSTTGSEAFF. CDR3 sequence (DNA): TGTGCCAGCAGCACGACAGGGTCTGAAGCTTTCTTT.

This chain connects TRBV6-5 to TRBJ1-5, with D possibly being TRBD1 (6 bases). V gave up 6 bases and J gave up 1 base, with 10 bases separating them. Germline-derived CDR1 and CDR2 are MNHEY and SVGAGI. The CDR3 is 14 amino acids. The CDR3 is CASSLQGSNQPQHF. DNA for the CDR3: TGTGCCAGCAGCCTACAGGGAAGCAATCAGCCCCAGCATTTT.

V and J are TRBV2 and TRBJ2-5; a weak D match, TRBD2 (6 bases). Trimming stripped 3 bases from V and 2 bases from J, with 13 bases between. This CDR3 is 15 amino acids long. CDR1 SNHLY and CDR2 FYNNEI come from the germline V gene. The CDR3 bases are TGTGCCAGCAGTGAGAGCTCCGGGGGTCAAGAGACCCAGTACTTC. Translation: CASSESSGGQETQYF.

The V gene is TRBV2, the J gene TRBJ2-5, with 15 bases aligning to TRBD2. The CDR3 has 16 amino acids. Germline CDR1 reads SNHLY; CDR2 reads FYNNEI. With V trimmed by 4 bases and J by 4 bases, 4 bases remained unmatched. The CDR3 region is CASSAGLAGGGETQYF. The CDR3 DNA reads as TGTGCCAGCAGTGCGGGACTAGCGGGAGGTGGAGAGACCCAGTACTTC.

The V gene is TRBV7-2, the J gene TRBJ2-6, with unresolved D. This CDR3 comprises 15 residues. From germline, CDR1 is SGHTA and CDR2 FQGNSA. Trimming removed 4 bases from V and 3 bases from J, with 10 bases in between. The CDR3 DNA sequence: TGTGCCAGCAGCTCGCCCGGGCTTGGGGCCAACGTCCTGACTTTC. Protein sequence: CASSSPGLGANVLTF.

This clone was seen once. V gene TRBV5-1 combines with J gene TRBJ1-2; 10 bases are a match to TRBD1. CDR3 length: 16 residues. Germline-derived CDR1 and CDR2 are SGHRS and YFSETQ. V dropped 8 bases and J dropped 7; count of bases not matched to a gene: 17. The CDR3 loop reads CASEFLPGQGMGGYTF. DNA for the CDR3: TGCGCCAGTGAATTTCTACCGGGACAGGGGATGGGTGGCTACACCTTC.

This chain connects TRBV11-1 to TRBJ2-1; 8 nucleotides align to TRBD1. CDR3 length: 16 residues. V was pared by 5 bases and J by 8 bases, with 14 bases of the junction left unmatched. Germline CDR1 reads SGHAT; CDR2 reads FQDESV (reference sequence). This CDR3 reads CASSPRDRGMVDEQFF. The CDR3 DNA follows: TGTGCCAGCAGCCCCCGAGACAGGGGTATGGTCGATGAGCAGTTCTTC.

The gene calls are TRBV7-2 and TRBJ2-7, with D perhaps given as TRBD1 or TRBD2 (5 bases each). CDR3 length: 14 amino acids. The V end lost 1 base, the J end lost 3 bases, and 10 bases lay between the germline ends. Per the germline V gene, CDR1 is SGHTA and CDR2 is FQGNSA. The CDR3, as DNA: TGTGCCAGCAGCTTAGGGACGGGGCTCTACGAGCAGTACGTC. It specifies CASSLGTGLYEQYV.

The chain links TRBV10-1 to TRBJ2-1; D not resolved. This CDR3 is 8 amino acids long. Germline V gene data show CDR1 as WNHNN and CDR2 as SYGVQD (reference sequence). The ends were cut back, 7 bases at V and 15 bases at J, with 7 bases in the middle. In DNA form, the CDR3 reads TGCGCCAGCAATCGCCTGTTCTTC. Its translation is CASNRLFF.

V and J are TRBV18 and TRBJ2-6; the D is unclear. The V end lost 3 bases, the J end lost 0 bases, and 6 bases lay between the germline ends. This CDR3 region has 15 residues. Per the germline V gene, CDR1 is KGHSH and CDR2 is LQKENI. DNA for the CDR3: TGTGCCAGCTCACCGTTCCACTCTGGGGCCAACGTCCTGACTTTC. This translates into CASSPFHSGANVLTF.

This clone was seen only once. The chain has TRBV7-9 and TRBJ1-2; tentative D call: TRBD1 (5 bases). Germline CDR1 is SEHNR and CDR2 is FQNEAQ (reference sequence). V was clipped by 0 bases and J by 3 bases, with 14 bases between them. The CDR3 totals 16 residues. DNA of the CDR3: TGTGCCAGCAGCTTAGCGAGTTCGCAGGGCTACTATGGCTACACCTTC. This translates into CASSLASSQGYYGYTF.

The rearrangement uses TRBV11-2 and TRBJ2-2; D is uncertain. The CDR3 is 13 residues long. In germline, CDR1 is SGHAT, CDR2 FQNNGV. V dropped 5 bases and J dropped 7 bases, with 11 bases sitting between them. CDR3 bases: TGTGCCAGCAGCCTTGGACGTGGCGGGGAGCTGTTTTTT. This codes for CASSLGRGGELFF.

The rearrangement uses TRBV29-1 and TRBJ1-2; D may be TRBD1 (5 bases). Germline V gene sequence: CDR1 SQVTM, CDR2 ANQGSEA. The V gene lost 2 bases and the J gene lost 2 bases, with 9 bases spanning the gap. The CDR3 runs to 13 residues. The CDR3 region has the DNA TGCAGCGTTGAACACGGGACCAACTATGGCTACACCTTC. This sequence encodes CSVEHGTNYGYTF.

This chain uses TRBV19 with TRBJ1-2, with 9 nucleotides matching TRBD1. Germline CDR1 and CDR2: LNHDA and SQIVND (reference sequence). Unmatched junction bases numbered 7, after V lost 3 bases and J lost 5 bases. The CDR3 totals 15 residues. The CDR3 sequence is CASSIGGQGYYGYTF. The CDR3 DNA reads TGTGCCAGTAGTATCGGCGGACAGGGGTATTATGGCTACACCTTC.